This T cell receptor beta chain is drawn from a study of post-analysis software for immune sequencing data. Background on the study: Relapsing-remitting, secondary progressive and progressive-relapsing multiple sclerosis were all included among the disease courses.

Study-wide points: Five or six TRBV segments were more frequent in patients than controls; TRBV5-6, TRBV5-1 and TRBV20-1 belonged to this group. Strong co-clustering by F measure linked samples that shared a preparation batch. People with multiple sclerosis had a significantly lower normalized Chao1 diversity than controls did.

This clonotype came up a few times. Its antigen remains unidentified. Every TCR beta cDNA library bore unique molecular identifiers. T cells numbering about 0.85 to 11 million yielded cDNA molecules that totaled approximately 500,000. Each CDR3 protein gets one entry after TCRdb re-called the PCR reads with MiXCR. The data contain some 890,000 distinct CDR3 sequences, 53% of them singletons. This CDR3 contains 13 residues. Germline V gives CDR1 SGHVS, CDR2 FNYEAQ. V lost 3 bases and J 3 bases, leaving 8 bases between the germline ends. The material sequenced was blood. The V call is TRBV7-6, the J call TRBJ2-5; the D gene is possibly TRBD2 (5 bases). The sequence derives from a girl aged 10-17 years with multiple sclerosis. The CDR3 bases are TGTGCCAGCAGCTTGAGAGCGGAAGAGACCCAGTACTTC. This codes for CASSLRAEETQYF. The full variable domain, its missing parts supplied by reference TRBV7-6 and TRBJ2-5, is GAGVSQSPRYKVTKRGQDVALRCDPISGHVSLYWYRQALGQGPEFLTYFNYEAQQDKSGLPNDRFSAERPEGSISTLTIQRTEQRDSAMYRCASSLRAEETQYFGPGTRLLVL.